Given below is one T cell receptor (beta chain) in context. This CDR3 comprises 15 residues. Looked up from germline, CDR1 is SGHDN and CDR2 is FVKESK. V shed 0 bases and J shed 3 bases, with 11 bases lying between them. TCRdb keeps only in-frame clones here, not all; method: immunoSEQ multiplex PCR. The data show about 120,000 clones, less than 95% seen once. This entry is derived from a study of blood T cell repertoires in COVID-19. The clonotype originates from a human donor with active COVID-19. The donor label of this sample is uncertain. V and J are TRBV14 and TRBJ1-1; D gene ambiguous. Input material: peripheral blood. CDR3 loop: CASSQDFSRDTEAFF. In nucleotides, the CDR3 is TGTGCCAGCAGCCAAGATTTTTCACGAGACACTGAAGCTTTCTTT.